The source of this T cell receptor (beta chain) is a study of blood T cell repertoires in COVID-19. Looking at the study overall: Italy, Spain and the United States were the sources of the convalescent and acute COVID-19 samples. PBMCs, B-cell-depleted T cells, or T cells were the source of the cDNA or gDNA that made up the material.

Methods used by the authors: Researchers report that nucleated cell counts were estimated from reference gene primer amplification. Assay used: immunoSEQ multiplex PCR; TCRdb lists only in-frame clones, some missing. D and trimming come from the DNA, and the V and J calls and clone size come from that table. Among nearly 250,000 clones listed, roughly 88% were seen once. Patients from Seattle were sampled longitudinally, starting during active infection. The receptor was isolated from an elderly woman with COVID-19, enrolled during active disease. Sequencing input: peripheral blood.

The CDR3 DNA sequence: TGCAGCGTTGTTACAGGGCCCGCAGATACGCAGTATTTT. It specifies CSVVTGPADTQYF. J is TRBJ2-3 and V is TRBV29-1; D might be TRBD1 (6 bases). The CDR3 has 13 residues. Trimming stripped 4 bases from V and 4 bases from J, with 12 bases between. Germline CDR1 reads SQVTM; CDR2 reads ANQGSEA.